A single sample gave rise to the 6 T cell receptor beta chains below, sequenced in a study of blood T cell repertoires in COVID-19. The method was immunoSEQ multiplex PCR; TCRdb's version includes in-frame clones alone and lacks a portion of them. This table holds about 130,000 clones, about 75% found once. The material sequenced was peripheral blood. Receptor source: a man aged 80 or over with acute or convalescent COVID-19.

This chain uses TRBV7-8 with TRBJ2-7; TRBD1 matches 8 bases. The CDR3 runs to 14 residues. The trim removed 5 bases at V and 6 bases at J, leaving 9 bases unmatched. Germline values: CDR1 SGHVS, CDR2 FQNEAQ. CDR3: CASSHRTGNLEQYF. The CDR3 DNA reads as TGTGCCAGCAGCCACCGGACAGGGAACCTCGAGCAGTACTTC.

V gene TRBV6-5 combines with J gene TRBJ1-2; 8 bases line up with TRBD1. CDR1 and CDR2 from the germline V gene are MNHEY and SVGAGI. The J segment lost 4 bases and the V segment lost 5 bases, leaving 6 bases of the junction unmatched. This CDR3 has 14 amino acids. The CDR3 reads CASSRQGKSYGYTF. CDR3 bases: TGTGCCAGCAGTAGACAGGGGAAGTCCTATGGCTACACCTTC.

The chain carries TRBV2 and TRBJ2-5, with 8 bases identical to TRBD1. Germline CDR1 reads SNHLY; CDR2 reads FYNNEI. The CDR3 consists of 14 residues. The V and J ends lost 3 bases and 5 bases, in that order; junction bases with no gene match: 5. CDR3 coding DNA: TGTGCCAGCAGTGAGGCAGGGGGCGGTGAGACCCAGTACTTC. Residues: CASSEAGGGETQYF.

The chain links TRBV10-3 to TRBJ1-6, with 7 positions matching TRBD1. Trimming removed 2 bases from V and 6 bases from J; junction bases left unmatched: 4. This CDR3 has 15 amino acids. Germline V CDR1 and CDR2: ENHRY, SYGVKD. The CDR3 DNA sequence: TGTGCCATCAGTGAGAGGACAGGAGGTAATTCACCCCTCCACTTT. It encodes CAISERTGGNSPLHF.

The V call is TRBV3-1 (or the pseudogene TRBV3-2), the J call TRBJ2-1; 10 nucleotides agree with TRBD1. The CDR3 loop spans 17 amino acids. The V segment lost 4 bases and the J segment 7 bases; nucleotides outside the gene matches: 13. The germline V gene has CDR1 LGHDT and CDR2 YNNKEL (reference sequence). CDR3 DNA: TGTGCCAGCAGCCCCTTTGGGCCGACAGGGGGCTTAAATGAGCAGTTCTTC. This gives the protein CASSPFGPTGGLNEQFF.

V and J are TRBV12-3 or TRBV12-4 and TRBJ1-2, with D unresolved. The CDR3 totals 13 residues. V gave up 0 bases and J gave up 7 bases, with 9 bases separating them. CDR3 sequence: CASSLAVGSGYTF. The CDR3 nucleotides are TGTGCCAGCAGTTTAGCTGTGGGGAGTGGCTACACCTTC.